The present T cell receptor beta chain was sequenced within a study of PD-1 blockade in classical Hodgkin lymphoma. In every patient, relapse followed autologous stem cell transplantation, while exposure to brentuximab vedotin differed. Here immunoSEQ multiplex PCR was the method, and the copy in TCRdb shows in-frame clones only, minus some. This sample has roughly 92,000 clones, with around nine tenths found just once. This CDR3 is built from 17 residues. J was trimmed by 2 bases and V by 4 bases; bases with no gene match: 12. Germline loops: CDR1 SGHRS, CDR2 YFSETQ. The TCR was taken from a human donor with classical Hodgkin lymphoma. Specimen: peripheral blood mononuclear cells (PBMCs), collected at baseline. V and J are TRBV5-1 and TRBJ2-3; the match to TRBD2 covers 8 bases. CDR3 residues: CASSRGGSGIPTDTQYF. The CDR3 nucleotides read TGCGCCAGCAGCCGAGGGGGTAGCGGGATCCCCACAGATACGCAGTATTTT.